The present entry profiles one T cell receptor beta chain with its context. What this receptor recognizes is not known. No base quality information exists; no much larger clone differs at one position. High-throughput TCR beta sequencing profiled peripheral blood CD8+ and CD4+ T cells from healthy donors, Susac syndrome patients and multiple sclerosis patients. Treatment-naive patients with stable or active relapsing-remitting disease fulfilling revised McDonald criteria were used as multiple sclerosis controls. CD8+ TEMRA cells were enriched by FACS, while bulk CD8+ and CD4+ T cells were purified by magnetic negative isolation. Blood was drawn into EDTA tubes, processed within 24 hours, and PBMCs were isolated by density gradient centrifugation. PBMCs intended for TCR sequencing were cryopreserved in liquid nitrogen and were subsequently thawed in a 37 degrees C water bath. The sorted or isolated CD4+, CD8+ and CD8+ TEMRA cells reached a purity of at least 90%.

RNA was extracted using the RNeasy kit, and about 0.5 to 1 ug of the RNA was reverse transcribed with random hexamers. TCR beta CDR3 regions were amplified with the immunoSEQ multiplex PCR assay covering 54 Vbeta and 13 Jbeta segments. PCR amplification bias was corrected by using a synthetic template baseline for primer optimization and computational correction. The authors' pipeline ran thus. Only productive sequences were kept, with reads annotated to V, D and J genes according to IMGT and analyzed in immunoSEQ Analyzer. To calculate clonality, Shannon entropy was normalized by log2 of the number of productive unique sequences and then subtracted from one. Public and private clones were assessed among the 100 most prevalent clones of each patient and control. A clone was defined as Susac-specific if it was absent from the healthy and MS cohorts, from 1052 published viral clones and from other ImmuneACCESS disease sequences. TCRdb reworked the public reads: Q25 trimming with fastp, MiXCR clone assembly, productive beta chains retained. CDR3 protein duplicates are merged, each entry listing the most common genes and DNA. The V and J calls reflect TCRdb's pipeline rather than the authors' work. Here the sample has some 220,000 distinct CDR3 sequences; about 95% occur a single time. Roughly 0.1% of the sample is taken by the ten largest.

The data were taken from a study of CD8 T cells in Susac syndrome (dated by TCRdb to about 2019). Regarding the complete study: The study used repertoire sequencing to test whether antigen drove CD8+ T cell activation and differentiation in Susac syndrome. Broader findings and caveats from the paper: The TCR sequencing and HLA analysis was acknowledged to have included a relatively small number of individuals.

Via the germline V gene, CDR1 is SGDLS and CDR2 YYNGEE. Measured from the cysteine to the phenylalanine, the CDR3 is 15 residues long. Of all the DNA, just the CDR3 is kept, 45 bases in frame from base 1. Deletion took 0 bases off V and 7 bases off J, with a span of 17 bases between the germline ends. This clonotype was obtained from a human donor with multiple sclerosis. This chain joins TRBV9 to TRBJ2-7, with a tentative D gene TRBD2 over 6 matching bases. The sequenced material came from CD4+ T cells from PBMCs. The DNA is as follows: TGTGCCAGCAGCGTAGAACCCATTGGGGGGTCGGAGCAGTACTTC. Translated, this is CASSVEPIGGSEQYF.